A single sample gave rise to the 21 T cell receptor beta chains below, sequenced in a study of radiotherapy plus CTLA-4 blockade in lung cancer. TCRdb's table, derived via immunoSEQ multiplex PCR, lists solely in-frame clones and lacks some. The sample holds 45,000 to 60,000 clones, more than 75% seen once. Here the sequenced sample was peripheral blood, taken from a patient treated with radiotherapy plus ipilimumab. These receptors all stem from a human donor with non-small cell lung cancer who had a complete response to radiotherapy plus ipilimumab.

The chain links TRBV30 to TRBJ2-1; 13 bases are a match to TRBD2. From germline, CDR1 is GTSNPN and CDR2 SVGIG (reference sequence). With 1 base clipped from V and 9 bases from J, the junction kept 6 bases outside the gene matches. The CDR3 is 15 amino acids. CDR3 in amino acids: CAWSGKGLAGTEQFF. Here the CDR3 DNA reads TGTGCCTGGAGTGGGAAGGGACTAGCGGGGACTGAGCAGTTCTTC. The complete variable domain, with remaining parts taken from reference TRBV30 and TRBJ2-1, reads SQTIHQWPATLVQPVGSPLSLECTVEGTSNPNLYWYRQAAGRGLQLLFYSVGIGQISSEVPQNLSASRPQDRQFILSSKKLLLSDSGFYLCAWSGKGLAGTEQFFGPGTRLTVL.

This sequence joins TRBV5-6 and TRBJ2-5, with no clear D. The V end was cut by 2 bases, the J end by 2 bases, with 4 bases between. Germline loops: CDR1 SGHDT, CDR2 YYEEEE. The length of the CDR3 is 12 residues. The CDR3 DNA sequence: TGTGCCAGCAGCTTCCGGCAAGAGACCCAGTACTTC. Translated: CASSFRQETQYF.

The chain combines TRBV2 with TRBJ1-4; perhaps TRBD1 as D (5 bases). The ends were cut back, 7 bases at V and 8 bases at J, with 14 bases in the middle. The CDR3 is 13 residues long. Germline V gene data show CDR1 as SNHLY and CDR2 as FYNNEI. CDR3 sequence: CASKLREGEKLFF. CDR3 nucleotides: TGTGCCAGCAAGTTGAGGGAGGGGGAAAAACTGTTTTTT.

This sequence joins TRBV7-2 and TRBJ2-7, with unresolved D. Germline CDR1 reads SGHTA; CDR2 reads FQGNSA. Trimming removed 3 bases at V and 6 bases at J, with 12 bases between. The CDR3 sequence is 13 residues long. The CDR3 loop reads CASSFFTFSEQYF. CDR3 coding DNA: TGTGCCAGCAGCTTTTTCACGTTTAGCGAGCAGTACTTC.

The J gene is TRBJ1-5, the V gene TRBV7-9, with 7 bases aligning to TRBD1. Unmatched junction bases numbered 7, after V lost 0 bases and J lost 5 bases. The CDR3 runs 16 residues. Germline V gene sequence: CDR1 SEHNR, CDR2 FQNEAQ (reference sequence). The CDR3: CASSLAQAGGYQPQHF. The CDR3 region has the DNA TGTGCCAGCAGCTTAGCGCAGGCAGGGGGGTATCAGCCCCAGCATTTT.

The chain employs TRBV7-2 and TRBJ1-2; no definite D call. The V gene's germline CDR1 is SGHTA and CDR2 FQGNSA. The CDR3 runs to 13 residues. V was clipped by 1 base and J by 4 bases, with 7 bases between them. The CDR3 nucleotides are TGTGCCAGCAGCTTAGGGGAGTTCTATGGCTACACCTTC. It is translated as CASSLGEFYGYTF.

The chain carries TRBV13 and TRBJ2-1, with D possibly being TRBD1 (5 bases). The germline gives CDR1 PRHDT, CDR2 FYEKMQ (reference sequence). CDR3 size: 17 residues. V lost 5 bases and J 0 bases, leaving 17 bases between the germline ends. The CDR3 nucleotides are TGTGCCAGCAGCCACGCGAAGGGGTCAAGCTCCTACAATGAGCAGTTCTTC. Translating gives CASSHAKGSSSYNEQFF.

The chain is built from TRBV7-2 and TRBJ2-3; D might be TRBD1 (7 bases). Trimming removed 4 bases from V and 0 bases from J, with 17 bases in between. Germline lookup yields CDR1 SGHTA and CDR2 FQGNSA. The CDR3 runs 17 residues. For the CDR3, the DNA is TGTGCCAGCAGCTCCGGGGGCAGGGGGACTAGCACAGATACGCAGTATTTT. Its translation is CASSSGGRGTSTDTQYF.

The sample holds a few counts of this clone. V is TRBV28 and J is TRBJ1-1; 8 bases align to TRBD1. After removal of 6 bases from V and 5 bases from J, the junction contained 11 bases not matched to a gene. The CDR3 covers 15 residues. Germline V CDR1 and CDR2: MDHEN, SYDVKM. CDR3 DNA sequence: TGTGCCAGCAGGACAGGGGCTCAGAGCCAGACTGAAGCTTTCTTT. Amino acids: CASRTGAQSQTEAFF.

This clone was seen just once. The chain combines TRBV9 with TRBJ2-2; TRBD2 might be the D (5 bases). V lost 2 bases, J lost 3 bases, and 14 bases lay in between. CDR1 is SGDLS and CDR2 is YYNGEE in the germline V gene. The CDR3 runs 16 residues. The CDR3, as DNA: TGTGCCAGCAGCGTCACGGGGAAAGCGGACACCGGGGAGCTGTTTTTT. This codes for CASSVTGKADTGELFF.

CDR3 sequence: CASSFRAGEYGYTF. CDR3 nucleotide sequence: TGTGCCAGCAGCTTTAGGGCGGGGGAATATGGCTACACCTTC. J is TRBJ1-2 and V is TRBV7-9, with D perhaps matching TRBD1 (5 bases). Trimming took off 3 bases at V and 5 bases at J, with 13 bases between the two ends. The germline gives CDR1 SEHNR, CDR2 FQNEAQ (reference sequence). The CDR3 runs to 14 residues.

J is TRBJ1-4 and V is TRBV2, with 7 bases aligning to TRBD1. V shed 4 bases and J 5 bases; nucleotides not matched to a gene: 7. This CDR3 spans 15 amino acids. CDR1 is SNHLY, CDR2 FYNNEI, per germline. DNA for the CDR3: TGTGCCAGCAGTGGGAGGACAGGTCACAATGAAAAACTGTTTTTT. Protein sequence: CASSGRTGHNEKLFF.

The chain uses TRBV28 and TRBJ2-7; 7 positions match TRBD1. V dropped 6 bases and J dropped 3; count of bases not matched to a gene: 8. The length of the CDR3 is 14 residues. The germline CDR1 and CDR2 sequences are MDHEN and SYDVKM. The chain's CDR3 is CASSRTRDSYEQYV. The DNA for the CDR3 is TGTGCCAGCAGCAGGACTCGGGACAGCTACGAGCAGTACGTC.

J is TRBJ2-3 and V is TRBV19; possible D gene TRBD2, 7 bases. The CDR3 has 16 residues. Trimming cost V 5 bases and J 0 bases, with 15 bases left between them. Germline CDR1 is LNHDA and CDR2 is SQIVND (reference sequence). The CDR3 protein is CASSGEGVPSTDTQYF. For the CDR3, the DNA is TGTGCCAGTAGTGGGGAGGGGGTACCTAGCACAGATACGCAGTATTTT.

The chain links TRBV30 to TRBJ1-2; possibly TRBD1 for D (6 bases). This CDR3 is built from 13 residues. CDR1 and CDR2 from the germline V gene are GTSNPN and SVGIG (reference sequence). V lost 4 bases to trimming and J lost 2 bases, with 11 bases between them. CDR3 amino acids: CAWTLQGNYGYTF. DNA for the CDR3: TGTGCCTGGACTCTCCAGGGGAACTATGGCTACACCTTC. Variable domain in full (rest from reference TRBV30 and TRBJ1-2): SQTIHQWPATLVQPVGSPLSLECTVEGTSNPNLYWYRQAAGRGLQLLFYSVGIGQISSEVPQNLSASRPQDRQFILSSKKLLLSDSGFYLCAWTLQGNYGYTFGSGTRLTVV.

The chain's CDR3 is CASSSRQVVNEQFF. Written as DNA, the CDR3 is TGTGCCAGTAGTTCTAGACAGGTGGTCAATGAGCAGTTCTTC. The genes are TRBV19 and TRBJ2-1; possibly TRBD1 for D (6 bases). Germline values: CDR1 LNHDA, CDR2 SQIVND (reference sequence). V was pared by 5 bases and J by 6 bases, with 14 bases between. The CDR3 totals 14 residues.

The chain carries TRBV18 and TRBJ1-4, with D maybe TRBD1 (5 bases). Deletions cut 0 bases from V and 7 bases from J, with 12 bases between. Germline CDR1 is KGHSH and CDR2 is LQKENI. The length of the CDR3 is 15 residues. The CDR3 nucleotides are TGTGCCAGCTCACCACCGGCAGGGTCGGGTGAAAAACTGTTTTTT. It translates to CASSPPAGSGEKLFF.

The rearrangement links TRBV2 to TRBJ1-2; maybe TRBD1 (5 bases). The CDR3 extends over 13 amino acids. Trimming removed 3 bases at V and 7 bases at J, with 12 bases between. CDR1 and CDR2 from the germline V gene are SNHLY and FYNNEI. CDR3 DNA sequence: TGTGCCAGCAGTGATTGGGGGGGAGGTGGCTACACCTTC. The encoded protein is CASSDWGGGGYTF.

This chain links TRBV9 with TRBJ2-1; 9 bases line up with TRBD2. V shed 4 bases and J 6 bases; nucleotides not matched to a gene: 11. CDR1 is SGDLS and CDR2 is YYNGEE in the germline V gene. The CDR3 totals 16 residues. The CDR3 sequence is CASSLTPGTSINEQFF. The DNA for the CDR3 is TGTGCCAGCAGCTTGACGCCCGGGACTAGCATCAATGAGCAGTTCTTC.

The gene calls are TRBV27 and TRBJ2-1; 11 bases agree with TRBD2. This CDR3 is 15 amino acids long. The germline CDR1 and CDR2 sequences are MNHEY and SMNVEV (reference sequence). With 6 bases clipped from V and 8 bases from J, the junction kept 9 bases outside the gene matches. CDR3 loop: CASRVAGGPMYEQFF. CDR3 nucleotides: TGTGCCAGCAGAGTAGCGGGAGGGCCGATGTATGAGCAGTTCTTC.

This clone has more than one count but fewer than ten. V and J are TRBV4-1 and TRBJ2-1; 10 positions agree with TRBD1. The length of the CDR3 is 17 residues. Germline V lookup: CDR1 MGHRA, CDR2 YSYEKL. V was clipped by 3 bases and J by 5 bases; unmatched bases: 10. CDR3 amino acids: CASSHSRGQGRNNEQFF. The DNA of the CDR3 is TGCGCCAGCAGCCACTCTAGGGGACAGGGGCGTAACAATGAGCAGTTCTTC.